The 5 T cell receptor beta chains presented below share a single source sample, sequenced in a study of cytomegalovirus exposure and HLA in healthy donors. Use of 60 Vbeta and 13 Jbeta primers characterized the PCR. Profiled with immunoSEQ multiplex PCR; TCRdb holds only in-frame clones, not every one. Of approximately 35,000 clones in the sample, roughly two thirds were seen once. Input material: PBMCs. All receptors derive from a man between 35 and 55 years old in good health and CMV-seropositive.

V and J are TRBV28 and TRBJ1-4; D unclear. This CDR3 has 11 residues. Germline-derived CDR1 and CDR2 are MDHEN and SYDVKM. V lost 5 bases to trimming and J lost 5 bases, with 3 bases between them. As DNA, the CDR3 is TGTGCCAGCAGTATAAATGAAAAACTGTTTTTT. This translates into CASSINEKLFF.

This clone occurred a few times. This chain joins TRBV19 and TRBJ2-5, with D unclear. CDR1 is LNHDA and CDR2 is SQIVND in the germline V gene (reference sequence). The V end lost 4 bases, the J end lost 5 bases, and 11 bases lay between the germline ends. The CDR3 loop spans 13 amino acids. CDR3 sequence (DNA): TGTGCCAGTAGTAACCCCCGGCGGGAGACCCAGTACTTC. This translates into CASSNPRRETQYF.

J is TRBJ2-7 and V is TRBV7-2; possible D gene TRBD2, 6 bases. The CDR3 runs 14 residues. CDR1 is SGHTA and CDR2 is FQGNSA in the germline V gene. V gave up 7 bases and J gave up 3 bases, with 16 bases separating them. Here the CDR3 reads CASTRDSSSYEQYF. The CDR3 DNA is TGTGCCAGCACCCGGGACTCCTCCAGCTACGAGCAGTACTTC.

The chain employs TRBV5-5 and TRBJ2-1; TRBD2 agrees at 12 bases. CDR1 is SGHKS and CDR2 is YYEKEE in the germline V gene (reference sequence). With V trimmed by 2 bases and J by 5 bases, 11 bases remained unmatched. The CDR3 consists of 18 residues. This chain's CDR3 is CASSFSSGGATRNNEQFF. In DNA, the CDR3 is TGTGCCAGCAGCTTCTCTAGCGGGGGGGCGACGCGTAACAATGAGCAGTTCTTC.

The gene calls are TRBV29-1 and TRBJ1-2; the D is unclear. The V gene's germline CDR1 is SQVTM and CDR2 ANQGSEA. The germline V and J ends were trimmed by 7 bases and 3 bases, with 9 bases remaining between them. The CDR3 is 11 amino acids. The CDR3 protein is CSDGSDYGYTF. The CDR3 nucleotides read TGCAGCGACGGGAGCGACTATGGCTACACCTTC.